These 5 T cell receptor beta chains came from one sample sequenced in a study of blood T cell repertoires in COVID-19. The repertoire was sequenced with immunoSEQ multiplex PCR; TCRdb's copy has only in-frame clones and lacks some. The sample has hundreds of thousands of clones, over 70% seen once; the top ten hold around 1.5%. The sequenced material came from peripheral blood. Receptors originate from a woman in her 40s who had recovered from COVID-19.

J is TRBJ1-2 and V is TRBV9; tentatively, D is TRBD1 (6 bases). V was pared by 0 bases and J by 4 bases, with 13 bases between. Germline CDR1 is SGDLS and CDR2 is YYNGEE. CDR3 length: 15 residues. The CDR3 DNA is TGTGCCAGCAGCGTAGGGTCAGGGGCTCTCTATGGCTACACCTTC. Translated, it gives CASSVGSGALYGYTF.

The chain couples TRBV4-1 to TRBJ1-1; TRBD1 aligns across 9 bases. The germline V gene encodes CDR1 MGHRA and CDR2 YSYEKL. The CDR3 length is 15 residues. V was pared by 4 bases and J by 5 bases, with 8 bases of the junction left unmatched. CDR3 protein: CASSLPDRGGTEAFF. As DNA, the CDR3 is TGCGCCAGCAGCCTTCCTGACAGGGGGGGTACTGAAGCTTTCTTT.

V usage is TRBV7-3 and J usage is TRBJ2-1, with 7 bases fitting TRBD1. Germline CDR1 SGHTA, CDR2 FQGTGA. V shed 4 bases and J 0 bases; nucleotides not matched to a gene: 3. The CDR3 extends over 15 amino acids. The CDR3: CASSSGGSSYNEQFF. CDR3 coding DNA: TGTGCCAGCAGCTCAGGGGGAAGCTCCTACAATGAGCAGTTCTTC.

The V gene is TRBV6-5, the J gene TRBJ1-6; the match to TRBD1 covers 7 bases. The length of the CDR3 is 16 residues. Losses at the gene ends were 2 bases for V and 7 bases for J; bases not matched to a gene: 8. From germline, CDR1 is MNHEY and CDR2 SVGAGI. CDR3 sequence: CASSYPLGQRNSPLHF. In DNA, the CDR3 is TGTGCCAGCAGTTACCCACTGGGACAGCGCAATTCACCCCTCCACTTT.

As regards this clone: Other DNA variants within this sample encode the same CDR3. The CDR3 loop reads CASGLAGINEQFF. In nucleotides, the CDR3 is TGTGCTAGTGGTCTAGCGGGGATCAATGAGCAGTTCTTC. The chain uses TRBV12-5 and TRBJ2-1; 9 positions match TRBD2. From germline, CDR1 is LGHNT and CDR2 FRNRAP. The V and J ends lost 5 bases and 6 bases, in that order; junction bases with no gene match: 2. The CDR3 is 13 residues long.